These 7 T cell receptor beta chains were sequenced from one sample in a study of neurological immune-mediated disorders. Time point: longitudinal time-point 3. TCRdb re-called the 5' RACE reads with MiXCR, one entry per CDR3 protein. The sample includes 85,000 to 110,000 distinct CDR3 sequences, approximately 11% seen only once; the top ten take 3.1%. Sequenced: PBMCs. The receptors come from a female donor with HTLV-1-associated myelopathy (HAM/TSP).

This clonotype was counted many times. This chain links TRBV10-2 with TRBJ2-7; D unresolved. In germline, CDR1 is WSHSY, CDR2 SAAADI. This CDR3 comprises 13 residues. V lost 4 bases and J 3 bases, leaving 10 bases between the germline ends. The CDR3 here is CASSGARYYEQYF. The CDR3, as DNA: TGCGCCAGCAGTGGGGCTCGATACTACGAGCAGTACTTC.

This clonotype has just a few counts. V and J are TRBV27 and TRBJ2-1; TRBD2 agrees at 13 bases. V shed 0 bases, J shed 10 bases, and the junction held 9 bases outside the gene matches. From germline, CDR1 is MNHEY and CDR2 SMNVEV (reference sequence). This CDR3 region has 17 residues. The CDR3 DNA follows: TGTGCCAGCAGTTTATCGAGTTTACTAGCGGGGGGGCGGGAGCAGTTCTTC. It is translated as CASSLSSLLAGGREQFF.

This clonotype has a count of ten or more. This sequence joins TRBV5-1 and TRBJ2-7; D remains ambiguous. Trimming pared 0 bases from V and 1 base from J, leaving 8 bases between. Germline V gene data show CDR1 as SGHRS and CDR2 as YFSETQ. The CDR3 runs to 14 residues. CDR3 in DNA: TGCGCCAGCAGCTTGGGCACTTCTTCCTACGAGCAGTACTTC. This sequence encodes CASSLGTSSYEQYF.

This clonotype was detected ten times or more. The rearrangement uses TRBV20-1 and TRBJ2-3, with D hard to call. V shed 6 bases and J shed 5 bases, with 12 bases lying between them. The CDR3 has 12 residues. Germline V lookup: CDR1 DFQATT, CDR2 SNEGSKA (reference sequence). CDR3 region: CSAPDWGDTQYF. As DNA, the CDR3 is TGCAGTGCGCCTGATTGGGGAGATACGCAGTATTTT.

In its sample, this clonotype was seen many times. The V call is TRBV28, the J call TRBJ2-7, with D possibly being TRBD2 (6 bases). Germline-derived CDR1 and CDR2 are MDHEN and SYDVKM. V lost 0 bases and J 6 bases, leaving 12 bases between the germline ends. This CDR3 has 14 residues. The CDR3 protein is CASSLWEGHGEQYF. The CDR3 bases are TGTGCCAGCAGTTTATGGGAGGGTCACGGCGAGCAGTACTTC.

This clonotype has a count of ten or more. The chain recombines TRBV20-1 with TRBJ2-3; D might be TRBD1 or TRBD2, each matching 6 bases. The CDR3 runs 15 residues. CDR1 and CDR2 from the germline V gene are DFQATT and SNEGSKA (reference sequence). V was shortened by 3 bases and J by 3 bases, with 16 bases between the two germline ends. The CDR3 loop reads CSARGGGLPTDTQYF. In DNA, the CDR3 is TGCAGTGCTAGGGGGGGCGGACTACCGACAGATACGCAGTATTTT.

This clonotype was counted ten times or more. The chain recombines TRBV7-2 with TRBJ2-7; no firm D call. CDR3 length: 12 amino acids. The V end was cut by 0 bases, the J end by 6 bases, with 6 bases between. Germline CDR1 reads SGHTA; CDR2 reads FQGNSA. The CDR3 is CASSLALTEQYF. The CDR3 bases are TGTGCCAGCAGCTTAGCTTTGACCGAGCAGTACTTC.